These T cell receptor beta chains were read from a single sample in a study of cytomegalovirus exposure and HLA in healthy donors. This table comes from immunoSEQ multiplex PCR, and its TCRdb copy is limited to in-frame clones, with some not included. The sample includes about 120,000 clones, over 80% of them seen just once. Sample: PBMCs. These receptors came from a man aged 18-30 years in good health and CMV-seropositive. CDR3s include the opening cysteine and the closing phenylalanine or tryptophan. A D gene is named only where the DNA matches it firmly. Only part of the rows carry a size: once, few, many, or a class if the clone is expanded.

>TRBJ1-5|.|.|TRBV7-8
TGTGCCAGCAGCTTAGGTGGGGCGCAGCCCCAGCATTTT
CASSLGGAQPQHF
>TRBJ2-2|TRBD2|.|TRBV4-1
TGCGCCAGCAGCCAGGTCCGGGGGGGCATCACCGGGGAGCTGTTTTTT
CASSQVRGGITGELFF
>TRBJ2-2|TRBD1|.|TRBV6-1
TGTGCCAGCCACGCCGGGACAGGGTTGCCCGGGGAGCTGTTTTTT
CASHAGTGLPGELFF
>TRBJ1-5|TRBD1|.|TRBV30
TGTGCCTGGTCCCGGGACAGGACAAACATTCTCAATCAGCCCCAGCATTTT
CAWSRDRTNILNQPQHF
>TRBJ2-7|.|.|TRBV10-2
TGCGCCAGCAGTGAAATTACTGAGCAGTACTTC
CASSEITEQYF
>TRBJ1-5|.|.|TRBV7-9
TGTGCCAGCAGCGTAGGGCCTCAGCCCCAGCATTTT
CASSVGPQPQHF
>TRBJ2-7|.|.|TRBV7-8
TGTGCCAGCAGCTCTCGGGATAGTTGGGGAGCTGTCGAGCAGTACTTC
CASSSRDSWGAVEQYF
>TRBJ1-4|.|.|TRBV4-2
TGTGCCAGCAGCCAAGAACCAGGGCCTAATGAAAAACTGTTTTTT
CASSQEPGPNEKLFF
>TRBJ2-2|.|.|TRBV30
TGTGCCTGGATTTGGGGGCCCGGGGAGCTGTTTTTT
CAWIWGPGELFF
>TRBJ1-1|.|.|TRBV7-6
TGTGCCAGCAGCTTAGGACAGAGTGAAGCTTTCTTT
CASSLGQSEAFF
>TRBJ2-7|TRBD1|.|TRBV6-1
TGTGCCAGCAGTGAGGACAGGGGCCCCCTCACGGAGCAGTACTTC
CASSEDRGPLTEQYF
>TRBJ2-5|.|.|TRBV30
TGTGCCTGGAGTGTTGGAGGAATGCAGGACTTC
CAWSVGGMQDF
>TRBJ2-1|TRBD2|.|TRBV7-9
TGTGCCAGCAGCTTAGGGGAGGGAAATGAGCAGTTCTTC
CASSLGEGNEQFF
>TRBJ2-1|TRBD1|.|TRBV5-1
TGCGCCAGCAGCCCGGGACAGTCGTACAATGAGCAGTTCTTC
CASSPGQSYNEQFF
>TRBJ2-3|.|.|TRBV9
TGTGCCAGCAGCGGGTTCGGAGGGGGGGGCACAGATACGCAGTATTTT
CASSGFGGGGTDTQYF
>TRBJ1-2|.|.|TRBV7-9
TGTGCCAGCAGCTTACAGGGGTTTGATTCCTATGGCTACACCTTC
CASSLQGFDSYGYTF
>TRBJ2-6|.|.|TRBV5-6
TGTGCCAGCAGCTTCATCTCTGGGGCCAACGTCCTGACTTTC
CASSFISGANVLTF
>TRBJ2-5|.|.|TRBV5-5
TGTGCCAGCAGCCCCGAGGAGTTAGAGACCCAGTACTTC
CASSPEELETQYF
>TRBJ1-3|.|.|TRBV29-1
TGCAGCGTAGCCACCGGGACAAGTGGAAACACCATATATTTT
CSVATGTSGNTIYF
>TRBJ2-7|.|.|TRBV9
TGTGCCAGCAGCGTGAACGGGATTAGCGGTGGAGTGCAGTACTTC
CASSVNGISGGVQYF
>TRBJ1-1|TRBD1|.|TRBV5-1
TGCGCCAGCACCGGGACAGGGGGCGCGATAGGCACTGAAGCTTTCTTT
CASTGTGGAIGTEAFF
>TRBJ1-3|.|once|TRBV5-1
TGCGCCAGCAGCCCCTTGGACGCGGGGGACACCATATATTTT
CASSPLDAGDTIYF
>TRBJ2-1|TRBD1|.|TRBV4-1
TGCGCCAGCAGCCAAAGCCATCGCATCCCCGGACAGGGGAACAATGAGCAGTTCTTC
CASSQSHRIPGQGNNEQFF
>TRBJ2-5|TRBD2|few|TRBV11-1
TGTGCCAGCAGCTTATTCGCTAGCGGGGGTCAAGAGACCCAGTACTTC
CASSLFASGGQETQYF